Below are 7 T cell receptor beta chains sequenced from a single sample in a study of blood T cell repertoires in COVID-19. Here immunoSEQ multiplex PCR was the method, and the copy in TCRdb shows in-frame clones only, minus some. This sample has 250,000 to 350,000 clones, with around 90% found just once. The sample comprised peripheral blood. The receptors were gathered from a woman aged 25 to 45 with COVID-19, enrolled during active disease.

In DNA form, the CDR3 reads TGTGCCAGTAGAAAGGACAGGGCGGGGAATCAGCCCCAGCATTTT. Translated: CASRKDRAGNQPQHF. The chain has TRBV19 and TRBJ1-5, with 8 bases fitting TRBD1. CDR3 length equals 15 residues. The germline gives CDR1 LNHDA, CDR2 SQIVND (reference sequence). After removal of 6 bases from V and 4 bases from J, the junction contained 8 bases not matched to a gene.

The chain combines TRBV27 with TRBJ2-1; TRBD2 matches 7 bases. This CDR3 is built from 14 residues. CDR1 is MNHEY and CDR2 is SMNVEV in the germline V gene (reference sequence). Trimming took 3 bases from V and 6 from J; bases not matched to a gene: 5. The CDR3 coding sequence is TGTGCCAGCAGTTTCCTTGGGAGGGCCAATGAGCAGTTCTTC. This translates into CASSFLGRANEQFF.

This clone has only a few counts. The chain is built from TRBV7-9 and TRBJ2-2; D unclear. From germline, CDR1 is SEHNR and CDR2 FQNEAQ (reference sequence). The CDR3 loop spans 16 amino acids. Trimming removed 1 base from V and 3 bases from J, with 12 bases in between. The CDR3 DNA follows: TGTGCCAGCAGCTTAGACTATACAACGGACACCGGGGAGCTGTTTTTT. It translates to CASSLDYTTDTGELFF.

The chain uses TRBV16 and TRBJ1-1, with 9 bases lining up with TRBD1. CDR3 length equals 16 residues. The V and J ends lost 0 bases and 6 bases, in that order; junction bases with no gene match: 8. Germline V gene data show CDR1 as KGHSY and CDR2 as FQNENV. The CDR3 spells CASSQSGRDRAPEAFF. In DNA, the CDR3 is TGTGCCAGCAGCCAATCAGGCCGGGACAGGGCGCCTGAAGCTTTCTTT. Drawing the rest from reference TRBV16 and TRBJ1-1, the complete variable domain is GEEVAQTPKHLVRGEGQKAKLYCAPIKGHSYVFWYQQVLKNEFKFLISFQNENVFDETGMPKERFSAKCLPNSPCSLEIQATKLEDSAVYFCASSQSGRDRAPEAFFGQGTRLTVV.

V usage is TRBV30 and J usage is TRBJ2-2; D is perhaps TRBD2 (7 bases). The CDR3 is 14 residues long. V was trimmed by 5 bases and J by 4 bases, leaving 14 bases between them. Germline-derived CDR1 and CDR2 are GTSNPN and SVGIG (reference sequence). CDR3 sequence (DNA): TGTGCCTGGGCGCGGGGGCGAGGCACCGGGGAGCTGTTTTTT. Translated, it gives CAWARGRGTGELFF.

The gene calls are TRBV6-5 and TRBJ2-7, with 8 bases identical to TRBD2. CDR3 length: 16 amino acids. The V gene end was trimmed by 0 bases and the J gene end by 2 bases; junction bases not matched to a gene: 6. The V gene's germline CDR1 is MNHEY and CDR2 SVGAGI. CDR3 loop: CASSYSTGGVAYEQYF. As DNA, the CDR3 is TGTGCCAGCAGTTACTCCACCGGGGGGGTCGCCTACGAGCAGTACTTC.

The rearrangement links TRBV7-2 to TRBJ2-2; D ambiguous. This CDR3 has 13 residues. CDR1 and CDR2 from the germline V gene are SGHTA and FQGNSA. V was trimmed by 2 bases and J by 3 bases, leaving 4 bases between them. The CDR3 reads CASSLYDTGELFF. As DNA, the CDR3 is TGTGCCAGCAGCTTATATGACACCGGGGAGCTGTTTTTT.